These 28 T cell receptor beta chains share one sample of origin, sequenced in a study of cytomegalovirus exposure and HLA in healthy donors. In the PCR, 60 Vbeta and 13 Jbeta primers were used. Profiled with immunoSEQ multiplex PCR; TCRdb holds only in-frame clones, not every one. There are hundreds of thousands of clones in the sample; 85% to 90% occur only once, and about 2.5% lies in the top ten. Input material: PBMCs. The origin of the receptors is a woman aged 18-29 years in good health and CMV-seronegative.

A note on this clone: An end of the junction differs from the germline gene, which may be a read error. This chain joins TRBV4-1 and TRBJ2-7; possible D gene TRBD2, 6 bases. This CDR3 has 15 amino acids. Germline lookup yields CDR1 MGHRA and CDR2 YSYEKL. CDR3 sequence (DNA): TGCGCCAGCAGCTTCCTAGGGACTGCCTCCAACGAGCAGTACTTC. The encoded protein is CASSFLGTASNEQYF.

This clone appeared once. The chain is built from TRBV7-9 and TRBJ1-2; the D gene is possibly TRBD1 (5 bases). V was cut by 3 bases and J by 9 bases, with 11 bases left in between. This CDR3 spans 12 amino acids. Germline CDR1 is SEHNR and CDR2 is FQNEAQ (reference sequence). CDR3 nucleotides: TGTGCCAGCAGCTTGACAGATTTGAGCTACACCTTC. Amino acid sequence: CASSLTDLSYTF.

The V call is TRBV9, the J call TRBJ1-6; 7 bases line up with TRBD1. CDR1 is SGDLS, CDR2 YYNGEE, per germline. With 3 bases clipped from V and 4 bases from J, the junction kept 10 bases outside the gene matches. The CDR3 loop spans 17 amino acids. The CDR3 nucleotides are TGTGCCAGCAGCGCTGGAGGGGGCTCCCCTTATAATTCACCCCTCCACTTT. Translated: CASSAGGGSPYNSPLHF.

This chain uses TRBV4-1 with TRBJ2-5; 9 bases align to TRBD1. In germline, CDR1 is MGHRA, CDR2 YSYEKL. This CDR3 spans 19 amino acids. V was pared by 3 bases and J by 5 bases, with 19 bases of the junction left unmatched. The CDR3 DNA reads TGCGCCAGCAGCCACTCCGGACAGGGGTACGGTGTGAAGTATGAGACCCAGTACTTC. Residues: CASSHSGQGYGVKYETQYF.

The chain couples TRBV2 to TRBJ1-6; the D gene is possibly TRBD1 (5 bases). The CDR3 is made up of 15 amino acids. Germline CDR1 and CDR2: SNHLY and FYNNEI. V lost 4 bases and J 6 bases, leaving 13 bases between the germline ends. The CDR3 sequence: CASSVQGASNSPLHF. The CDR3 DNA reads as TGTGCCAGCAGTGTCCAGGGCGCGTCTAATTCACCCCTCCACTTT.

The J gene is TRBJ2-5, the V gene TRBV25-1, with 8 bases fitting TRBD1. The V gene's germline CDR1 is MGHDK and CDR2 SYGVNS. This CDR3 is 16 amino acids long. J gave up 5 bases and V 0 bases, and 8 bases lay outside the gene matches. The CDR3 DNA reads as TGTGCCAGCAGTGAATATGAGCAGGGGGCAGTCGAGACCCAGTACTTC. Its protein product is CASSEYEQGAVETQYF. Looking up the rest from reference TRBV25-1 and TRBJ2-5 gives the full variable domain: EADIYQTPRYLVIGTGKKITLECSQTMGHDKMYWYQQDPGMELHLIHYSYGVNSTEKGDLSSESTVSRIRTEHFPLTLESARPSHTSQYLCASSEYEQGAVETQYFGPGTRLLVL.

The chain joins TRBV29-1 to TRBJ2-7; 8 nucleotides match TRBD1. Germline assignment: CDR1 SQVTM and CDR2 ANQGSEA. The CDR3 spans 12 residues. V was clipped by 7 bases and J by 2 bases; unmatched bases: 4. CDR3 sequence (DNA): TGCAGCGCCGGGACAGGCACCTACGAGCAGTACTTC. Translating gives CSAGTGTYEQYF.

The CDR3 loop is CASSGGQGLNTGELFF. CDR3 bases: TGTGCCAGCAGCGGGGGACAGGGGTTAAACACCGGGGAGCTGTTTTTT. The chain couples TRBV9 to TRBJ2-2, with 10 nucleotides matching TRBD1. V gave up 3 bases and J gave up 2 bases; unmatched junction bases: 4. The germline V gene has CDR1 SGDLS and CDR2 YYNGEE. The CDR3 is 16 residues long.

The rearrangement uses TRBV5-6 and TRBJ1-6; D ambiguous. V was cut by 4 bases and J by 0 bases, with 17 bases left in between. Germline V CDR1 and CDR2: SGHDT, YYEEEE. The CDR3 extends over 18 amino acids. CDR3 in amino acids: CASSVSFRTSSYNSPLHF. Here the CDR3 DNA reads TGTGCCAGCAGCGTCTCCTTCCGCACCAGCTCCTATAATTCACCCCTCCACTTT.

The chain combines TRBV7-9 with TRBJ2-7; 7 bases are shared with TRBD1. The CDR3 spans 14 residues. CDR1 is SEHNR and CDR2 is FQNEAQ in the germline V gene (reference sequence). The ends lost 5 bases at V and 2 bases at J; junction bases unmatched: 6. CDR3 residues: CASSHGDRTYEQYF. Here the CDR3 DNA reads TGTGCCAGCAGCCATGGGGACAGAACCTACGAGCAGTACTTC.

The gene calls are TRBV6-5 and TRBJ2-7; D unclear. The V end was cut by 6 bases, the J end by 6 bases, with 18 bases between. Germline V gene data show CDR1 as MNHEY and CDR2 as SVGAGI. CDR3 length: 14 amino acids. The CDR3 loop reads CASRLGENAFEQYF. The DNA of the CDR3 is TGTGCCAGCAGATTAGGAGAAAACGCCTTCGAGCAGTACTTC.

The chain recombines TRBV6-5 with TRBJ2-3; TRBD1 might be the D (6 bases). Per the germline V gene, CDR1 is MNHEY and CDR2 is SVGAGI. The CDR3 extends over 15 amino acids. Trimming stripped 4 bases from V and 0 bases from J, with 11 bases between. Here the CDR3 reads CASSSHRASTDTQYF. The CDR3 coding sequence is TGTGCCAGCAGTTCCCACAGGGCTAGCACAGATACGCAGTATTTT.

The chain employs TRBV7-2 and TRBJ2-2; 7 bases line up with TRBD2. The CDR3 length is 14 residues. The ends lost 5 bases at V and 1 base at J; junction bases unmatched: 1. Germline-derived CDR1 and CDR2 are SGHTA and FQGNSA. CDR3 sequence (DNA): TGTGCCAGCAGCCCGGGGGGGAACACCGGGGAGCTGTTTTTT. Its translation is CASSPGGNTGELFF.

For the CDR3, the DNA is TGCAGCGTTGCCGGGGGGGCCCACTATGGCTACACCTTC. Translated: CSVAGGAHYGYTF. V usage is TRBV29-1 and J usage is TRBJ1-2; maybe TRBD1 (6 bases). Germline CDR1 and CDR2: SQVTM and ANQGSEA. The CDR3 consists of 13 residues. V lost 4 bases and J lost 3, with 12 bases in between.

This clone was recorded a few times. V gene TRBV11-2 combines with J gene TRBJ2-5; a weak D match, TRBD2 (6 bases). The J call is uncertain, as TRBJ2-7 better fits the DNA end. The CDR3 totals 15 residues. The germline CDR1 and CDR2 sequences are SGHAT and FQNNGV. CDR3 sequence: CASRYSGSRGNEQYF. The CDR3 nucleotides are TGTGCCAGCAGATATAGCGGAAGTCGGGGGAACGAGCAGTACTTC.

V gene TRBV9 combines with J gene TRBJ2-7; D is undetermined. The V gene's germline CDR1 is SGDLS and CDR2 YYNGEE. There are 13 residues in the CDR3. The V end was cut by 4 bases, the J end by 7 bases, with 15 bases between. The CDR3 loop is CASSPPHNQEQYF. CDR3 coding DNA: TGTGCCAGCAGCCCCCCCCACAATCAGGAGCAGTACTTC. Variable domain in full (rest from reference TRBV9 and TRBJ2-7): DSGVTQTPKHLITATGQRVTLRCSPRSGDLSVYWYQQSLDQGLQFLIQYYNGEERAKGNILERFSAQQFPDLHSELNLSSLELGDSALYFCASSPPHNQEQYFGPGTRLTVT.

The chain recombines TRBV27 with TRBJ1-4; weak D call: TRBD1 (5 bases). Between the trimmed V and J ends, which lost 8 bases and 11 bases, there was a span of 21 bases. Per the germline V gene, CDR1 is MNHEY and CDR2 is SMNVEV (reference sequence). This CDR3 contains 14 residues. The CDR3 sequence: CASSPGLEMRKLFF. The CDR3, as DNA: TGTGCCAGCTCGCCGGGACTAGAAATGAGGAAACTGTTTTTT.

This clone was found a few times. V and J are TRBV14 and TRBJ2-5; 7 bases align to TRBD1. V was pared by 5 bases and J by 5 bases, with 5 bases of the junction left unmatched. Germline V gene sequence: CDR1 SGHDN, CDR2 FVKESK. CDR3 size: 13 residues. The CDR3 DNA reads as TGTGCCAGCAGCGGGGGACAGCGGGAGACCCAGTACTTC. Translating gives CASSGGQRETQYF.

This sequence joins TRBV5-1 and TRBJ2-3, with 7 bases that match TRBD1. CDR1 and CDR2 (germline): SGHRS, YFSETQ. V trimming: 0 bases; J trimming: 2 bases; junction bases outside the gene matches: 6. The CDR3 contains 16 residues. CDR3 nucleotides: TGCGCCAGCAGCTTGGCGACAGGGCTCATCACAGATACGCAGTATTTT. Translated, it gives CASSLATGLITDTQYF.

The chain couples TRBV13 to TRBJ1-1; perhaps TRBD1 as D (5 bases). Germline CDR1 is PRHDT and CDR2 is FYEKMQ (reference sequence). V lost 4 bases and J lost 3, with 12 bases in between. This CDR3 comprises 14 residues. CDR3 nucleotide sequence: TGTGCCAGCAGCTCAAACGGGACTCACACTGAAGCTTTCTTT. This codes for CASSSNGTHTEAFF.

The chain combines TRBV5-5 with TRBJ1-2; 7 bases match TRBD1. Germline assignment: CDR1 SGHKS and CDR2 YYEKEE (reference sequence). The trim removed 4 bases at V and 3 bases at J, leaving 6 bases unmatched. The CDR3 spans 14 residues. The CDR3 sequence: CASSLGQVDYGYTF. CDR3 coding DNA: TGTGCCAGCAGCCTAGGACAGGTGGACTATGGCTACACCTTC.

Comment on this clone: In the same sample, other DNA sequences code for this CDR3. The chain couples TRBV29-1 to TRBJ1-1, with 7 bases matching TRBD1. V shed 1 base and J 4 bases; nucleotides not matched to a gene: 3. From germline, CDR1 is SQVTM and CDR2 ANQGSEA. The CDR3 covers 13 residues. Here the CDR3 DNA reads TGCAGCGTTGAAGGCAGGGGGTCCACTGAAGCTTTCTTT. Amino acid sequence: CSVEGRGSTEAFF.

This clone was counted a single time. The chain employs TRBV2 and TRBJ1-1; D perhaps matches TRBD1 (6 bases). Trimming removed 6 bases from V and 4 bases from J, with 15 bases in between. The CDR3 runs to 14 residues. Germline assignment: CDR1 SNHLY and CDR2 FYNNEI. Here the CDR3 DNA reads TGTGCCAGCAGGAGAGAACAGGGCTCCACTGAAGCTTTCTTT. It yields the protein CASRREQGSTEAFF.

This chain uses TRBV2 with TRBJ2-2; tentative D call: TRBD1 (5 bases). Germline assignment: CDR1 SNHLY and CDR2 FYNNEI. Trimming pared 6 bases from V and 6 bases from J, leaving 14 bases between. The CDR3 runs to 14 residues. CDR3 sequence (DNA): TGTGCCAGCAGCAAGGGGCAAGGCCCCGGGGAGCTGTTTTTT. Its protein is CASSKGQGPGELFF.

The genes are TRBV5-1 and TRBJ1-2; 9 nucleotides line up with TRBD1. V shed 2 bases, J shed 5 bases, and the junction held 1 base outside the gene matches. In germline, CDR1 is SGHRS, CDR2 YFSETQ. The CDR3 consists of 13 residues. The CDR3 sequence is CASSFGTGYGYTF. The CDR3 coding sequence is TGCGCCAGCAGCTTCGGGACAGGGTATGGCTACACCTTC.

The chain uses TRBV30 and TRBJ1-6; TRBD1 matches at 8 bases. This CDR3 comprises 16 residues. J gave up 8 bases and V 0 bases, and 9 bases lay outside the gene matches. Germline CDR1 is GTSNPN and CDR2 is SVGIG (reference sequence). CDR3 bases: TGTGCCTGGAGTGTAGACGACAGGGGCAGGGATTCACCCCTCCACTTT. Translation gives CAWSVDDRGRDSPLHF.

This clone appeared once. The chain combines TRBV30 with TRBJ1-1, with TRBD1 as a possible D gene (5 bases). The ends were cut back, 5 bases at V and 5 bases at J, with 15 bases in the middle. The CDR3 is 13 amino acids. Germline CDR1 and CDR2: GTSNPN and SVGIG (reference sequence). Here the CDR3 reads CAWYRGGGTEAFF. In DNA form, the CDR3 reads TGTGCCTGGTATCGGGGGGGAGGGACTGAAGCTTTCTTT. The full variable domain, in which reference TRBV30 and TRBJ1-1 provide the parts outside the CDR3, is SQTIHQWPATLVQPVGSPLSLECTVEGTSNPNLYWYRQAAGRGLQLLFYSVGIGQISSEVPQNLSASRPQDRQFILSSKKLLLSDSGFYLCAWYRGGGTEAFFGQGTRLTVV.

The chain carries TRBV9 and TRBJ1-6; 9 bases fit TRBD1. After removal of 0 bases from V and 3 bases from J, the junction contained 13 bases not matched to a gene. The CDR3 length is 20 residues. Germline lookup yields CDR1 SGDLS and CDR2 YYNGEE. The CDR3 loop reads CASSVEVFGTGSFYNSPLHF. The DNA for the CDR3 is TGTGCCAGCAGCGTAGAGGTATTTGGGACAGGGTCATTCTATAATTCACCCCTCCACTTT.